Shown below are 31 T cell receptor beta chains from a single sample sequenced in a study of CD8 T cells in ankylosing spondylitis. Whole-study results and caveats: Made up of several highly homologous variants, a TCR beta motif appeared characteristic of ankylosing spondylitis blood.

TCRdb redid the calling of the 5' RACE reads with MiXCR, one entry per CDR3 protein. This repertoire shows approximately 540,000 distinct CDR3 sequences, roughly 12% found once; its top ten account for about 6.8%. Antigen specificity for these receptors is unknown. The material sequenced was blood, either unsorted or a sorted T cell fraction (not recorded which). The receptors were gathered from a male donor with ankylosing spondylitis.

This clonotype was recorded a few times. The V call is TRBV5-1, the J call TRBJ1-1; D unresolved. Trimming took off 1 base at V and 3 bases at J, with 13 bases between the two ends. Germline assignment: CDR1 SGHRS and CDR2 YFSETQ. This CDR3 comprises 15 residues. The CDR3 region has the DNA TGCGCCAGCAGCTTGCGTCTGTCAAAGGACACTGAAGCTTTCTTT. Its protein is CASSLRLSKDTEAFF.

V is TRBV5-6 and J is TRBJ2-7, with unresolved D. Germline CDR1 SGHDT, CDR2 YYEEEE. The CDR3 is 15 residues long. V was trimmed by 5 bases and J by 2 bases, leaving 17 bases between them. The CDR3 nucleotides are TGTGCCAGCAGTATTTATGAGTCTAGTCCCTACGAGCAGTACGTC. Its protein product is CASSIYESSPYEQYV.

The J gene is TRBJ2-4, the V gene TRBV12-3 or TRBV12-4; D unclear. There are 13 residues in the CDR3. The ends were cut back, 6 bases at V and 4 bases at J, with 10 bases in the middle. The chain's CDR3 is CASSPLTKNIQYF. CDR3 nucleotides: TGTGCCAGCAGCCCGTTAACGAAAAACATTCAGTACTTC.

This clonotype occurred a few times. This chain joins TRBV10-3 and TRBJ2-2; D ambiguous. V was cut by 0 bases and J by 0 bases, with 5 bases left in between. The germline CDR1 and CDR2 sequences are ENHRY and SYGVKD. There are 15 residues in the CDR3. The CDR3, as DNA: TGTGCCATCAGTGAGTCTCAAGCGAACACCGGGGAGCTGTTTTTT. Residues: CAISESQANTGELFF.

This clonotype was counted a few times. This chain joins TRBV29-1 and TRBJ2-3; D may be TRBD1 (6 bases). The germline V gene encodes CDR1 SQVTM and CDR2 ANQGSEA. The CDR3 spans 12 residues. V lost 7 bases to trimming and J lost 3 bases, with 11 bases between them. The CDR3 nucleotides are TGCAGCGCCATCAGGGGAACAGATACGCAGTATTTT. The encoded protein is CSAIRGTDTQYF.

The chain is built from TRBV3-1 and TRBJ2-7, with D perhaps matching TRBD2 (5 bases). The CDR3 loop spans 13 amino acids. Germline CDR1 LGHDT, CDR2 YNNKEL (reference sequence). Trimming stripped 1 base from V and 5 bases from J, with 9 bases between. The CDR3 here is CASSQGLRDEQYV. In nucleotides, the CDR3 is TGTGCCAGCAGCCAAGGACTACGCGACGAGCAGTACGTC.

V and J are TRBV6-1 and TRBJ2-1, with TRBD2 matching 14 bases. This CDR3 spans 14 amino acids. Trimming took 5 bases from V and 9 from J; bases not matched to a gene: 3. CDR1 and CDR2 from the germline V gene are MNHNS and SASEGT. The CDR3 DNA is TGTGCCAGCAGTCTGGGACTAGCGGGAGTTGAGCAGTTCTTC. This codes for CASSLGLAGVEQFF.

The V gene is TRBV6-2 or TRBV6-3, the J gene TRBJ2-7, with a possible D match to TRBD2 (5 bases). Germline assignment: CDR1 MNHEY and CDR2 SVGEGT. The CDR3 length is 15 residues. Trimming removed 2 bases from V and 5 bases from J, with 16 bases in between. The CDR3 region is CASSYHQAGFNEQYF. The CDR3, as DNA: TGTGCCAGCAGTTACCACCAGGCGGGCTTCAACGAGCAGTACTTC.

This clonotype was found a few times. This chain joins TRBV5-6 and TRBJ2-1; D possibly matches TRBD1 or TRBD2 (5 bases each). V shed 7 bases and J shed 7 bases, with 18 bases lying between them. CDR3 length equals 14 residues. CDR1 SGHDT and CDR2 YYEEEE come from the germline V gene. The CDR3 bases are TGTGCCAGCGGCTCCCAGGGAGCCCCAAATGAGCAGTTCTTC. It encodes CASGSQGAPNEQFF. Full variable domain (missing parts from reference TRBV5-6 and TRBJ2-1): DAGVTQSPTHLIKTRGQQVTLRCSPKSGHDTVSWYQQALGQGPQFIFQYYEEEERQRGNFPDRFSGHQFPNYSSELNVNALLLGDSALYLCASGSQGAPNEQFFGPGTRLTVL.

The CDR3 loop is CASSLFGDRVADTQYF. The CDR3 DNA follows: TGTGCCAGCAGTTTGTTCGGGGACAGGGTAGCAGATACGCAGTATTTT. V and J are TRBV28 and TRBJ2-3, with 9 bases matching TRBD1. The CDR3 has 16 residues. V shed 3 bases and J 4 bases; nucleotides not matched to a gene: 8. The germline gives CDR1 MDHEN, CDR2 SYDVKM.

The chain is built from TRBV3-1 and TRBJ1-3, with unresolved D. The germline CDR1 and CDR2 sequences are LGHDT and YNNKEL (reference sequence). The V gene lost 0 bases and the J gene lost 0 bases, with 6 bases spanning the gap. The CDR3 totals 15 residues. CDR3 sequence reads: CASSQDLLSGNTIYF. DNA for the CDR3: TGTGCCAGCAGCCAAGATCTGCTCTCTGGAAACACCATATATTTT.

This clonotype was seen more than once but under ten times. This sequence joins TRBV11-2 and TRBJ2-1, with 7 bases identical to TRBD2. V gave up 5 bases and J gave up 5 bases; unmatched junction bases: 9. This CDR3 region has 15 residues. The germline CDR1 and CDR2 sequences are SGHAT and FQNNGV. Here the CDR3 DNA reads TGTGCCAGCAGCCTCGGCGTGGGGGGGGACAATGAGCAGTTCTTC. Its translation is CASSLGVGGDNEQFF.

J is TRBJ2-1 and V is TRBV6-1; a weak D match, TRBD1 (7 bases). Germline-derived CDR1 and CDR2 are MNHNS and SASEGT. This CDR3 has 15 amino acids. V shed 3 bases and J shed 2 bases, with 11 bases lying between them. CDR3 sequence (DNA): TGTGCCAGCAGTGAGGCGGGACAGACCTACAATGAGCAGTTCTTC. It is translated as CASSEAGQTYNEQFF.

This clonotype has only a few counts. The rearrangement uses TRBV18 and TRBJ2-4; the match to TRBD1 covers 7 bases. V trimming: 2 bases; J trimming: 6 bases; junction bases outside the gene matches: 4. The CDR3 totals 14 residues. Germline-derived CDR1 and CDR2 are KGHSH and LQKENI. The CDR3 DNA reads TGTGCCAGCTCACCAGACAGGGTTGGAAACATTCAGTACTTC. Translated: CASSPDRVGNIQYF.

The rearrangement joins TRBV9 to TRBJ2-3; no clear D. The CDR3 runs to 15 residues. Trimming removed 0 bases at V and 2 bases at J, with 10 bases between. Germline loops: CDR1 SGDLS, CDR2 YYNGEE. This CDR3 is CASSVGAGPTDTQYF. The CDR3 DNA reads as TGTGCCAGCAGCGTAGGTGCTGGTCCCACAGATACGCAGTATTTT.

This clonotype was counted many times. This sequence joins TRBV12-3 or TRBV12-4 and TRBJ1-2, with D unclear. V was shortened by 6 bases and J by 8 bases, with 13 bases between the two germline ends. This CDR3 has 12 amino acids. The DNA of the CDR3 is TGTGCCAGCAGCCCACTATCATGGGGCTACACCTTC. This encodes CASSPLSWGYTF.

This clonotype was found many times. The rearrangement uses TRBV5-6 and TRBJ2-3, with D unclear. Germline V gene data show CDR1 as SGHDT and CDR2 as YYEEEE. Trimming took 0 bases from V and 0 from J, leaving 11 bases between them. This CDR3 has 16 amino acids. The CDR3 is CASSLAGDFSTDTQYF. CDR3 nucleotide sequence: TGTGCCAGCAGCTTGGCCGGCGACTTCAGCACAGATACGCAGTATTTT. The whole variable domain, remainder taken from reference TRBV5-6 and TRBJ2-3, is DAGVTQSPTHLIKTRGQQVTLRCSPKSGHDTVSWYQQALGQGPQFIFQYYEEEERQRGNFPDRFSGHQFPNYSSELNVNALLLGDSALYLCASSLAGDFSTDTQYFGPGTRLTVL.

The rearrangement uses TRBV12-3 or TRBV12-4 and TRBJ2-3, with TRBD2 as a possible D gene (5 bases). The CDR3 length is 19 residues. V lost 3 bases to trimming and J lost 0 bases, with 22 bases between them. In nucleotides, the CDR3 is TGTGCCAGCAGTTTTGAAGCGGTTACAGAAGTTTCTAGCACAGATACGCAGTATTTT. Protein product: CASSFEAVTEVSSTDTQYF.

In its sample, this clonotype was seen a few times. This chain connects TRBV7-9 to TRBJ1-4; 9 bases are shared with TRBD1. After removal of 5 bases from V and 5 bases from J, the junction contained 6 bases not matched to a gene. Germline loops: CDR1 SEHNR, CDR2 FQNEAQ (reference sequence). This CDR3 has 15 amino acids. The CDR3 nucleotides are TGTGCCAGCAGCCCTGGGACAGGGCCGAATGAAAAACTGTTTTTT. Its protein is CASSPGTGPNEKLFF. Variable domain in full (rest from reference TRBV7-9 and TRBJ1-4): DTGVSQNPRHKITKRGQNVTFRCDPISEHNRLYWYRQTLGQGPEFLTYFQNEAQLEKSRLLSDRFSAERPKGSFSTLEIQRTEQGDSAMYLCASSPGTGPNEKLFFGSGTQLSVL.

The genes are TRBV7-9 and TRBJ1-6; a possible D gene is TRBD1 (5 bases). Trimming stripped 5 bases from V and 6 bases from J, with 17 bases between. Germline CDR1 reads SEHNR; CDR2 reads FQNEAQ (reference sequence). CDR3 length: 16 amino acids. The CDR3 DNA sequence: TGTGCCAGCAGCCGAGGTGGGGGAGAGGGTAATTCACCCCTCCACTTT. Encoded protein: CASSRGGGEGNSPLHF.

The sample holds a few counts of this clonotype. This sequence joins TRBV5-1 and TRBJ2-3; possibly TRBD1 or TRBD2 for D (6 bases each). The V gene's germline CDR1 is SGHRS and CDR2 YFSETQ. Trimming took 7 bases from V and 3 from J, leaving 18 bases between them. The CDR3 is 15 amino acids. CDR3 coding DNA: TGCGCCAGCGGAGAACAGGGACTTCGGACAGATACGCAGTATTTT. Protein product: CASGEQGLRTDTQYF. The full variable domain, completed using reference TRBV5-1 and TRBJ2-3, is KAGVTQTPRYLIKTRGQQVTLSCSPISGHRSVSWYQQTPGQGLQFLFEYFSETQRNKGNFPGRFSGRQFSNSRSEMNVSTLELGDSALYLCASGEQGLRTDTQYFGPGTRLTVL.

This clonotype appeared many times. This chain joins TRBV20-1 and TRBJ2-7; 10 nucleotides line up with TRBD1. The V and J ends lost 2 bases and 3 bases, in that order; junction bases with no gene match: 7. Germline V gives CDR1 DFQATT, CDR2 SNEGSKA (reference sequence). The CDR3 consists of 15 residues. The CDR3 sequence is CSARNPGTGDYEQYF. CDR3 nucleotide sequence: TGCAGTGCTAGAAACCCCGGGACAGGGGACTACGAGCAGTACTTC.

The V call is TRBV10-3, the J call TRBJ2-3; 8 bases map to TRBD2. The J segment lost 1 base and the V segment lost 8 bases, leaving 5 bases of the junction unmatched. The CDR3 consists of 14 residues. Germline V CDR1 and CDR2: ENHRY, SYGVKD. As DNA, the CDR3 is TGTGCCATCTCCAGCGGGAGAGGCACAGATACGCAGTATTTT. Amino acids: CAISSGRGTDTQYF.

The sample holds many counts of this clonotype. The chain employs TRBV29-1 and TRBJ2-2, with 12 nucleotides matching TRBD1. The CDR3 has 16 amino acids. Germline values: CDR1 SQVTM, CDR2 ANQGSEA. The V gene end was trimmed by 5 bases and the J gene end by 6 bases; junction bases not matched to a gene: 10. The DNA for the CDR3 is TGCAGCGTTCCCTCGGGGACAGGGGGCGCACCCGGGGAGCTGTTTTTT. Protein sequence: CSVPSGTGGAPGELFF.

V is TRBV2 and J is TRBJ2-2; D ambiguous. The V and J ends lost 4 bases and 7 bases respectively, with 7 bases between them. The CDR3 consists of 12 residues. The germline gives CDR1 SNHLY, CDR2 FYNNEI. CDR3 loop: CASSVESGELFF. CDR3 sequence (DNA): TGTGCCAGCAGTGTTGAAAGCGGGGAGCTGTTTTTT.

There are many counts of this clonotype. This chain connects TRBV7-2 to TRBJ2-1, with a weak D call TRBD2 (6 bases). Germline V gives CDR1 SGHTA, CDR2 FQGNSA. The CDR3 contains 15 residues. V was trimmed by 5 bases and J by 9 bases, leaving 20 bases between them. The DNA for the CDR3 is TGTGCCAGCAGCCCCCCAGGGACTTCGGGTCCTGAGCAGTTCTTC. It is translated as CASSPPGTSGPEQFF.

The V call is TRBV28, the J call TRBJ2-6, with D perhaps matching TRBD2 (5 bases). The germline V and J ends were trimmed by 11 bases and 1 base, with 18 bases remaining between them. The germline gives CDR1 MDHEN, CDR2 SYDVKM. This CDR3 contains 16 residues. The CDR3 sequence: CAALRGRRSGANVLTF. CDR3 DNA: TGTGCCGCCCTTCGAGGACGGAGGTCTGGGGCCAACGTCCTGACTTTC.

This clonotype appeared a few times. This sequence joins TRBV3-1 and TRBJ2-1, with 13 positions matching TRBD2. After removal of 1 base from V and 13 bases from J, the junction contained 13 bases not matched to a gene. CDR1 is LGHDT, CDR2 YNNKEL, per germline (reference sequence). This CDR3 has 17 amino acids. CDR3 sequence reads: CASSQGPGTSGKYVQFF. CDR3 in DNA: TGTGCCAGCAGCCAAGGACCCGGGACTAGCGGGAAATATGTCCAGTTCTTC.

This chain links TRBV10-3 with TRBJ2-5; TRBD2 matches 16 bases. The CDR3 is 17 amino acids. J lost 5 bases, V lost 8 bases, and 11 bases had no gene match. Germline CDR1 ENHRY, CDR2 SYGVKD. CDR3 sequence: CAIGPGTSGRAVETQYF. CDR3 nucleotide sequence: TGTGCCATCGGGCCCGGGACTAGCGGGAGGGCCGTGGAGACCCAGTACTTC.

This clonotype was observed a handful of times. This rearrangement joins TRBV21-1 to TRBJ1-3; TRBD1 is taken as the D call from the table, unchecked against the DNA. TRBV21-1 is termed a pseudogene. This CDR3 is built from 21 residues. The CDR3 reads CASSKKKPPPRQQPTGNTIYF. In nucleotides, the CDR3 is TGTGCCAGCAGCAAAAAAAAACCCCCACCGCGACAGCAACCCACTGGAAACACCATATATTTT.

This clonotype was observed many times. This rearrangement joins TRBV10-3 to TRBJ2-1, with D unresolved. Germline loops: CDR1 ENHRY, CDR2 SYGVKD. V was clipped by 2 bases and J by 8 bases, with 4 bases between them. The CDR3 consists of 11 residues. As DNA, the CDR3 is TGTGCCATCAGTGAGGGGGATGAGCAGTTCTTC. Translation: CAISEGDEQFF.